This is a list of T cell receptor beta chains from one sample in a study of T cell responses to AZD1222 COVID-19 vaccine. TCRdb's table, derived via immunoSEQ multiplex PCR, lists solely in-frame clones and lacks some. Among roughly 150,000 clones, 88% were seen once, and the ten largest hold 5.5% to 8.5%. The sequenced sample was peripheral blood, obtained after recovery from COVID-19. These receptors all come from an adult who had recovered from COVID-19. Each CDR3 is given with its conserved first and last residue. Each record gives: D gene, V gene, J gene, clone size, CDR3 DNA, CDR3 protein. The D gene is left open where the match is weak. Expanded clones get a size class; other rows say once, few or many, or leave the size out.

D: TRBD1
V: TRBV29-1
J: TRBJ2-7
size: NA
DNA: TGCAGCGTTACATACGGGACAGGGATCTACGAGCAGTACTTC
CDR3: CSVTYGTGIYEQYF

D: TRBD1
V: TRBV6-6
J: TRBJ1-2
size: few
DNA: TGTGCCAGCAGTTCCCACCAGACAGGGTCTAACTATGGCTACACCTTC
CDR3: CASSSHQTGSNYGYTF

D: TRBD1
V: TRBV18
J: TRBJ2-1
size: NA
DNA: TGTGCCAGCTCACCACGGACAGGGTGGGACAGTGAGCAGTTCTTC
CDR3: CASSPRTGWDSEQFF

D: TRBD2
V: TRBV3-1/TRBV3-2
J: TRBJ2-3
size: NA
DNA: TGTGCCAGCAGCCCCCGGACTAGCGGGGGGGCTGCGGGTGAGCAGTATTTT
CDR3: CASSPRTSGGAAGEQYF

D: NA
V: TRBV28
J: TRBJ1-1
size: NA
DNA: TGTGCCAGCAGTTTCTGGGGCACTGAAGCTTTCTTT
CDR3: CASSFWGTEAFF

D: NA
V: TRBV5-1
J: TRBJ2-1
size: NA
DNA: TGCGCCAGCAGCTTGGCGACTCCCGGTGATGAGCAGTTCTTC
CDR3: CASSLATPGDEQFF

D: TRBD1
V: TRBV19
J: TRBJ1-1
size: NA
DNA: TGTGCCAGTAGGATGGACAGGGGGTTAACTGAAGCTTTCTTT
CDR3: CASRMDRGLTEAFF

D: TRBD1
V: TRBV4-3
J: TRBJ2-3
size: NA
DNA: TGCGCCAGCAGCCGCCGCCTTGGACAGGGAGGACTGAAAACTAGCACAGATACGCAGTATTTT
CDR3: CASSRRLGQGGLKTSTDTQYF

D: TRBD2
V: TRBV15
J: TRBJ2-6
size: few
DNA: TGTGCCACCAGCAGAGATAGAGCGGGAGGACAACTCTCTGGGGCCAACGTCCTGACTTTC
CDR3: CATSRDRAGGQLSGANVLTF

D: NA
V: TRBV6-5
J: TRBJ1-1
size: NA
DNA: TGTGCCAGCAGTCAAAACGACAGGTCGTTGGCTGAAGCTTTCTTT
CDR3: CASSQNDRSLAEAFF

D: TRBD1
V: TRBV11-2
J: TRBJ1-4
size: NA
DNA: TGTGCCAGCAGCCTATTCGGGACAGGGGGTTTTGAAAAACTGTTTTTT
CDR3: CASSLFGTGGFEKLFF

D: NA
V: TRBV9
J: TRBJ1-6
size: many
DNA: TGTGCCAGCAGCGAGACATCGGCGGATTCACCCCTCCACTTT
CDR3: CASSETSADSPLHF

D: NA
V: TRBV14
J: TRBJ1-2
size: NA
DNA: TGTGCCAGCAGCCCCGACAGTAACTATGGCTACACCTTC
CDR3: CASSPDSNYGYTF

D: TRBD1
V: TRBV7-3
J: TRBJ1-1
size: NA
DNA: TGTGCCAGCAGCCCGGGACAGGGGAACACTGAAGCTTTCTTT
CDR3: CASSPGQGNTEAFF

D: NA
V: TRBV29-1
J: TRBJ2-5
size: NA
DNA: TGCAGCGTTGCGGCAGCACAAGAGACCCAGTACTTC
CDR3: CSVAAAQETQYF

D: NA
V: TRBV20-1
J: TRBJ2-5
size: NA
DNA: TGCAGTGTTTCCGCGGCGGAGACCCAGTACTTC
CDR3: CSVSAAETQYF

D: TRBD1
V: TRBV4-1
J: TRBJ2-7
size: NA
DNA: TGCGCCAGCAGCCAAGTGGGTGCCCTGGGGACAGGGAACTACGAGCAGTACTTC
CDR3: CASSQVGALGTGNYEQYF

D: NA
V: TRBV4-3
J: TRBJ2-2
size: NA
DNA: TGCGCCAGCAGCCAAGATCACCGTGGAGGTTTAAACACCGGGGAGCTGTTTTTT
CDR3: CASSQDHRGGLNTGELFF

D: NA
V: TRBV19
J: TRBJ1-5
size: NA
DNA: TGTGCCAGTAGTCGTCGCCGGGGGGCGAGCAATCAGCCCCAGCATTTT
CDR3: CASSRRRGASNQPQHF

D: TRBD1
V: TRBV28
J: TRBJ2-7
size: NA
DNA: TGTGCCAGCACCACCTCCGGGACAGCCTCCTACGAGCAGTACTTC
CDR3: CASTTSGTASYEQYF

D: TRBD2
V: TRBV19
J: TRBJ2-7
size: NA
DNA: TGTGCCAGTAGCGGCCCCACTAGCGGGAGGACCTACGAGCAGTACTTC
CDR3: CASSGPTSGRTYEQYF

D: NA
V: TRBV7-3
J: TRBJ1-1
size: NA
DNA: TGTGCCAGCAGCTTAACGGGGGGCCCGAACACTGAAGCTTTCTTT
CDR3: CASSLTGGPNTEAFF

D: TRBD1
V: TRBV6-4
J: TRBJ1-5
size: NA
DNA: TGTGCCAGCAGTGGACAGGGCGGACAGCCCCAGCATTTT
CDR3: CASSGQGGQPQHF

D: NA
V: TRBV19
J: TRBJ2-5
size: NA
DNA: TGTGCCAGTCCCCGGACGAGGTCCCAGTACTTC
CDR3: CASPRTRSQYF

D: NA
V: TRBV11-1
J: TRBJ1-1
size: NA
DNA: TGTGCCAGCAGCCTACAAGGCGGGAGCACTGAAGCTTTCTTT
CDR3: CASSLQGGSTEAFF

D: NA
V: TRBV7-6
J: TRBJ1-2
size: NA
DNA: TGTGCCAGCAGCTTATTTGAGGGCCAGGATGGCTACACCTTC
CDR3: CASSLFEGQDGYTF

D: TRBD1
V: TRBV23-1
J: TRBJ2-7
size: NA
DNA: TGCGCCAGCAGTCAATCAAGGGACAGGGGTATCCCCTACGAGCAGTACTTC
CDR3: CASSQSRDRGIPYEQYF

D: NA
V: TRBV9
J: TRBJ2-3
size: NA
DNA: TGTGCCAGCAGCCCCCGAGGGCCGCTCACAGATACGCAGTATTTT
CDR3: CASSPRGPLTDTQYF

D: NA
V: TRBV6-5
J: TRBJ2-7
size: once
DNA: TGTGCCAGCAGTTACAGATGGGAGCAGTACTTC
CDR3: CASSYRWEQYF

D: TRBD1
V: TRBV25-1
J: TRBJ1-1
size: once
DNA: TGTGCCAGCATACAGGGGCTGAACACTGAAGCTTTCTTT
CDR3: CASIQGLNTEAFF

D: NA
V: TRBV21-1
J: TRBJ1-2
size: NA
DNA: TGTGCCAGCAGCAAAGAATTAGGCTACACCTTC
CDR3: CASSKELGYTF

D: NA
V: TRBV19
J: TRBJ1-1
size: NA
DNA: TGTGCCAGTAGTATCGGGACGGGGAACACTGAAGCTTTCTTT
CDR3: CASSIGTGNTEAFF

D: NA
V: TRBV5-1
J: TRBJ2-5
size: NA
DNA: TGCGCCAGCAGCAGCGAAGTTATTCTATCCCGGCGGGACACGACCCAGTACTTC
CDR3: CASSSEVILSRRDTTQYF

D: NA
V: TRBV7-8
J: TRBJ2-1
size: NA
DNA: TGTGCCAGCAGACAAGTGGAGAGCTCCTACAATGAGCAGTTCTTC
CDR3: CASRQVESSYNEQFF

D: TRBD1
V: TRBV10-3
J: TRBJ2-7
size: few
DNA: TGTGCCATCAGTGCCCGGGGACAGGGTTACGAGCAGTACTTC
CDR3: CAISARGQGYEQYF

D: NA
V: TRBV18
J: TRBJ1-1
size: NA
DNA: TGTGCCAGCTCACCACGGCGGACTTTGAACACTGAAGCTTTCTTT
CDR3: CASSPRRTLNTEAFF

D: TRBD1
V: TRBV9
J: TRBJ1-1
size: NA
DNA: TGTGCCAGCAGCGCAACAGGGGGTGAATATAGGAACACTGAAGCTTTCTTT
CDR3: CASSATGGEYRNTEAFF

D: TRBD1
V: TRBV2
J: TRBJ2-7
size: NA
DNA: TGTGCCAGCAGGAAGACAGGGAACCCCTACGAGCAGTACTTC
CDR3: CASRKTGNPYEQYF

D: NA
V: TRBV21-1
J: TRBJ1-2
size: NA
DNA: TGTGCCAGCAGCAAAATAGAGACAACCGTGCCCTATGGCTACACCTTC
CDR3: CASSKIETTVPYGYTF

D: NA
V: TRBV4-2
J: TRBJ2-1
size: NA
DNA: TGTGCCAGCAGCCAAGGTCCCAATGGGGACAATGAGCAGTTCTTC
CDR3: CASSQGPNGDNEQFF

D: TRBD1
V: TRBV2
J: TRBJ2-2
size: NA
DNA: TGTGCCAGCGGGTTGCAGGGGGCCGACACCGGGGAGCTGTTTTTT
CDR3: CASGLQGADTGELFF

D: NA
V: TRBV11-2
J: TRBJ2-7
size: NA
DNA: TGTGCCAGCAGCTTTGGCAGCTACGAGCAGTACTTC
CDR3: CASSFGSYEQYF

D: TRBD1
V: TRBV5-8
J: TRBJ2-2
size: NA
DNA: TGTGCCAGCAGCCCCAACAGGGGGTGGGACACCGGGGAGCTGTTTTTT
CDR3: CASSPNRGWDTGELFF

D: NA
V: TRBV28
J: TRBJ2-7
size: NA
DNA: TGTGCCAGCAGTCGGCACCCGAGCTCCTACGAGCAGTACTTC
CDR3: CASSRHPSSYEQYF

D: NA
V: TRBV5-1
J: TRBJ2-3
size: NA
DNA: TGCGCCAGCAGCTCTGGGAGGTCGAGCTGGACGTCTAGCACAGATACGCAGTATTTT
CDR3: CASSSGRSSWTSSTDTQYF

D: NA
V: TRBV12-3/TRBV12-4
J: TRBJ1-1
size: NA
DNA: TGTGCCAGCAGTTTAGGGTGGTCCACTGAAGCTTTCTTT
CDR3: CASSLGWSTEAFF

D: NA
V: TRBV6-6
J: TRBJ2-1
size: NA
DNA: TGTGCCAGCAGCCCAACAGGGACTGAGCAGTTCTTC
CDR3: CASSPTGTEQFF

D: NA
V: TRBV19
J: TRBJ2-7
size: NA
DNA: TGTGCCAGTAGTGCTAGCGTCTCCTACGAGCAGTACTTC
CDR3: CASSASVSYEQYF

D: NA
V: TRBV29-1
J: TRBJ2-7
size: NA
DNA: TGCAGCGCCAAGGGGGGGTTATTGGACGAGCAGTACTTC
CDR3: CSAKGGLLDEQYF

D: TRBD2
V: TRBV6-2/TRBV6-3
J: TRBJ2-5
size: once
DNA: TGTGCCAGCAGTTACGGGTTAGCGGGTGGATGGGACCAGTACTTC
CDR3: CASSYGLAGGWDQYF

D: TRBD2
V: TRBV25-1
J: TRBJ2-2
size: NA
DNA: TGTGCCAGCAGTCTCCCGGGGGGAACCGGGGAGCTGTTTTTT
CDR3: CASSLPGGTGELFF

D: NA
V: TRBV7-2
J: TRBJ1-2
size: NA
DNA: TGTGCCAGCAGCAAAGACAGACTCTATGGCTACACCTTC
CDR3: CASSKDRLYGYTF